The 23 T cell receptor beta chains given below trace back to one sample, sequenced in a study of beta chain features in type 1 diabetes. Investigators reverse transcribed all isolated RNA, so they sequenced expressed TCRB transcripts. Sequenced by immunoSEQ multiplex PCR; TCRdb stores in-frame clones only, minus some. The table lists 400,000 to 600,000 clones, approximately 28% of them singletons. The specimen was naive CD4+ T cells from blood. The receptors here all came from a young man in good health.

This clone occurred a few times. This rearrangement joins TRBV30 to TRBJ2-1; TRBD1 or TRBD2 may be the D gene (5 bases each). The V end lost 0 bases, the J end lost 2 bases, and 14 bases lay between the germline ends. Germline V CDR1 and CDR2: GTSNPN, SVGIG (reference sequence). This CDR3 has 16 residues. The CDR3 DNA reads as TGTGCCTGGAGTGTACGGCCAGGGAGAGCCTACAATGAGCAGTTCTTC. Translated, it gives CAWSVRPGRAYNEQFF.

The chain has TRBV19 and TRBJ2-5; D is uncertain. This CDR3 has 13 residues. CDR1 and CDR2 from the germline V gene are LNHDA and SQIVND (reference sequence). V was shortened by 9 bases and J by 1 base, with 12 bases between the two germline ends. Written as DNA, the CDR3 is TGTGCCAGCCGACCAGAGTTCCAAGAGACCCAGTACTTC. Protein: CASRPEFQETQYF.

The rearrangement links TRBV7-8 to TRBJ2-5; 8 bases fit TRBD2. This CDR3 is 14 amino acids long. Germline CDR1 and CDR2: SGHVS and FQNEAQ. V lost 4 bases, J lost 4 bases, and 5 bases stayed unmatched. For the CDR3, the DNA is TGTGCCAGCAGCTACGGGAGGGCAACAGAGACCCAGTACTTC. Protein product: CASSYGRATETQYF.

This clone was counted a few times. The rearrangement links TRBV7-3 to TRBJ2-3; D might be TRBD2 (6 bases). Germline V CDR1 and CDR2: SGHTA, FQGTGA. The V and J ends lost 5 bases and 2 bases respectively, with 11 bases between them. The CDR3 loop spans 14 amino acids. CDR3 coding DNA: TGTGCCAGCAGCGTGACTAGTCCCACAGATACGCAGTATTTT. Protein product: CASSVTSPTDTQYF.

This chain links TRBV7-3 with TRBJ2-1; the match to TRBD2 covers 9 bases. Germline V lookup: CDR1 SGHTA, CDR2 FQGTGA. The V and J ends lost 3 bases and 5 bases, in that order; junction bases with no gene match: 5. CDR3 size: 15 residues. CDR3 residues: CASSFGLAWDNEQFF. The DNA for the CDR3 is TGTGCCAGCAGCTTCGGACTAGCGTGGGACAATGAGCAGTTCTTC.

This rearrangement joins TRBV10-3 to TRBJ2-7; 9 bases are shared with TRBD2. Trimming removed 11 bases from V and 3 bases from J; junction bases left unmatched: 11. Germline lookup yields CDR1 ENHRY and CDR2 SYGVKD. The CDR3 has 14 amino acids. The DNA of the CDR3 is TGTGCCTCGCGCCGGCGGGAGGGGATCTACGAGCAGTACTTC. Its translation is CASRRREGIYEQYF.

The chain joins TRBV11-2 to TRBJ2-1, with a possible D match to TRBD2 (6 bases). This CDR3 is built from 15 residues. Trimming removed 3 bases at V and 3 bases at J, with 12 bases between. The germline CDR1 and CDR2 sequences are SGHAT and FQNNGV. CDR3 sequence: CASSFQRAVYNEQFF. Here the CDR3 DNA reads TGTGCCAGCAGCTTCCAGCGGGCGGTCTACAATGAGCAGTTCTTC. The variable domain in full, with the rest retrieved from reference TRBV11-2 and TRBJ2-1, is EAGVAQSPRYKIIEKRQSVAFWCNPISGHATLYWYQQILGQGPKLLIQFQNNGVVDDSQLPKDRFSAERLKGVDSTLKIQPAKLEDSAVYLCASSFQRAVYNEQFFGPGTRLTVL.

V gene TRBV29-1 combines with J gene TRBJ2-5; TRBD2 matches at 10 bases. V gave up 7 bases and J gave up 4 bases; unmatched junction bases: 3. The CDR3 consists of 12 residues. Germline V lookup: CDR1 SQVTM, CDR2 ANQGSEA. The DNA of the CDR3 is TGCAGCGGCGGACTAGCGGCAGAGACCCAGTACTTC. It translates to CSGGLAAETQYF.

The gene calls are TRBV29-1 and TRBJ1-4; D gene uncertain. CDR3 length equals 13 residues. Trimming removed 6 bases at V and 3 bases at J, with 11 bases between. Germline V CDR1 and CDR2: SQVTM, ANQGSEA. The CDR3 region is CSVHSRANEKLFF. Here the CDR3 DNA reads TGCAGCGTCCACTCTAGAGCTAATGAAAAACTGTTTTTT. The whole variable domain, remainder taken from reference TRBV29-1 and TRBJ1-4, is SAVISQKPSRDICQRGTSLTIQCQVDSQVTMMFWYRQQPGQSLTLIATANQGSEATYESGFVIDKFPISRPNLTFSTLTVSNMSPEDSSIYLCSVHSRANEKLFFGSGTQLSVL.

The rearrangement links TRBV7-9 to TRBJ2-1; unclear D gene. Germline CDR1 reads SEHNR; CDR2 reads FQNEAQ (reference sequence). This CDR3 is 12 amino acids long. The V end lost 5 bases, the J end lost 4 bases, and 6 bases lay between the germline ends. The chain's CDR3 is CASSTRYNEQFF. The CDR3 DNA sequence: TGTGCCAGCAGCACACGGTACAATGAGCAGTTCTTC.

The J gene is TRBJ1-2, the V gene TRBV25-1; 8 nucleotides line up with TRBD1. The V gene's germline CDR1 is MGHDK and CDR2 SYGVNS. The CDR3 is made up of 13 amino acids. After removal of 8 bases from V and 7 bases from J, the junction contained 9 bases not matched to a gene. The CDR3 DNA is TGTGCCAGCGGTTGCGGACAGGGATGTGGCTACACCTTC. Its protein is CASGCGQGCGYTF.

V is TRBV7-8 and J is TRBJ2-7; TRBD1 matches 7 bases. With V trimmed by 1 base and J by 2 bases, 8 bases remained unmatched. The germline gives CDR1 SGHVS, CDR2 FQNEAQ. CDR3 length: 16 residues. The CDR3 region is CASSLVPGGSTYEQYF. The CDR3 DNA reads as TGTGCCAGCAGCTTAGTTCCAGGGGGAAGCACCTACGAGCAGTACTTC.

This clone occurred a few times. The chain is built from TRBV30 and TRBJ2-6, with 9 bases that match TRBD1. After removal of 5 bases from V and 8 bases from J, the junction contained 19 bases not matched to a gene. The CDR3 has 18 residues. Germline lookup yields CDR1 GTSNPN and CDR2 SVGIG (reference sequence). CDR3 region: CAWLKAGTGTLVPNVLTF. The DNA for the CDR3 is TGTGCCTGGCTCAAAGCTGGGACAGGGACTCTTGTGCCCAACGTCCTGACTTTC.

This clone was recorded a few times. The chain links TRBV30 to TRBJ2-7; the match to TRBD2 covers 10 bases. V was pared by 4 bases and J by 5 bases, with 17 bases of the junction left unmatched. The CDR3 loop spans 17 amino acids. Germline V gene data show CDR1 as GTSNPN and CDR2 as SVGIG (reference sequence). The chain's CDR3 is CAWTQGSASGRINEQYF. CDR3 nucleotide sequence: TGTGCCTGGACACAGGGCTCGGCTAGCGGGAGAATCAACGAGCAGTACTTC.

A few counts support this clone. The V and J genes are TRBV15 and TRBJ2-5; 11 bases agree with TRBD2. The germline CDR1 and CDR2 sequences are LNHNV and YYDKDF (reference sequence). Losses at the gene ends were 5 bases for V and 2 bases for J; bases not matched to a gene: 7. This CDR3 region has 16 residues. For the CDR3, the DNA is TGTGCCACCAGCGTCCGACTAGCGGGATATCAAGAGACCCAGTACTTC. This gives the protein CATSVRLAGYQETQYF.

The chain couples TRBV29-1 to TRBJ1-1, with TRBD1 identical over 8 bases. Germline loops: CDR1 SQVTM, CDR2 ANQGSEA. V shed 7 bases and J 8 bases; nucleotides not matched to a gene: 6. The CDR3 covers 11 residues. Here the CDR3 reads CSAQGAPEAFF. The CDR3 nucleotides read TGCAGCGCTCAGGGGGCTCCCGAAGCTTTCTTT.

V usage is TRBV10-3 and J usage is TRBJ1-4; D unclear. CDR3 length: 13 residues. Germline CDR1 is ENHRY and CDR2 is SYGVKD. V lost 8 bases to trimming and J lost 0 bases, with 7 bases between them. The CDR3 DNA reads TGTGCCATCGCGGTGGCAACTAATGAAAAACTGTTTTTT. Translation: CAIAVATNEKLFF.

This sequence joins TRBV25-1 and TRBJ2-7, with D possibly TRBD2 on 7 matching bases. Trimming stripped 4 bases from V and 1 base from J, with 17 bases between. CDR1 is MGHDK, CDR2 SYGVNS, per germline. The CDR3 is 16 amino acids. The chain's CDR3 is CASSARGRELSYEQYF. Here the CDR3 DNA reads TGTGCCAGCAGTGCCCGGGGGCGGGAGCTATCCTACGAGCAGTACTTC.

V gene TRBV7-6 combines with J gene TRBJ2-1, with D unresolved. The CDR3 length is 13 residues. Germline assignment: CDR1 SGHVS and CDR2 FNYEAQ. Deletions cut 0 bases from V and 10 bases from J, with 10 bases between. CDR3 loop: CASSLAPRGEQFF. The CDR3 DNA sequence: TGTGCCAGCAGCTTAGCGCCCCGAGGAGAGCAGTTCTTC.

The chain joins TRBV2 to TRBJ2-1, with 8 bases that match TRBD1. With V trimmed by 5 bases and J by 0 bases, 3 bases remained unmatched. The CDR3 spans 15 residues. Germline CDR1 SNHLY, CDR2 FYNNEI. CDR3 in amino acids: CASSPQGGSYNEQFF. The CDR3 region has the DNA TGTGCCAGCAGTCCACAGGGGGGCTCCTACAATGAGCAGTTCTTC. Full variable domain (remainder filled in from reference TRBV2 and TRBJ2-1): EPEVTQTPSHQVTQMGQEVILRCVPISNHLYFYWYRQILGQKVEFLVSFYNNEISEKSEIFDDQFSVERPDGSNFTLKIRSTKLEDSAMYFCASSPQGGSYNEQFFGPGTRLTVL.

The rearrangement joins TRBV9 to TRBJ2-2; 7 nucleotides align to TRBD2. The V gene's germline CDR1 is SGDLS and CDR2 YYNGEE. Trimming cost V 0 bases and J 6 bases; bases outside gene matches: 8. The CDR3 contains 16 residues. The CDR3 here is CASSVGGRALSGELFF. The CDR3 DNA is TGTGCCAGCAGCGTAGGTGGGAGGGCCTTATCCGGGGAGCTGTTTTTT.

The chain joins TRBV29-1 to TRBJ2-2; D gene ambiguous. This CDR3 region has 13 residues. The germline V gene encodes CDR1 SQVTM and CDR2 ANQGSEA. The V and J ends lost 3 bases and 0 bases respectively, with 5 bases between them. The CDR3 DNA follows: TGCAGCGTTGAGCGGCCGAACACCGGGGAGCTGTTTTTT. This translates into CSVERPNTGELFF.

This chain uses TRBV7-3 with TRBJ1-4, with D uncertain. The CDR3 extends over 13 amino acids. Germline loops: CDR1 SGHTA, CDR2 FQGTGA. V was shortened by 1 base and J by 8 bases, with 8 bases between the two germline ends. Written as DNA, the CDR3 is TGTGCCAGCAGCTTAAATCCGGGGGAAAAACTGTTTTTT. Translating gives CASSLNPGEKLFF.